This T cell receptor (beta chain) was identified in a study of cytomegalovirus exposure and HLA in healthy donors. General study points: In a later analysis, specific HLA alleles were associated with some 16,000 TCR beta sequences at a 0.05 false discovery rate. Several of the most significant clusters were apparently associated with common viral pathogens in a later analysis.

On this clone: Antigen: not known.

With 60 Vbeta and 13 Jbeta primers, the PCR was carried out. Data came from immunoSEQ multiplex PCR; TCRdb stores just in-frame clones and leaves some out. The repertoire holds more than 100,000 clones, with roughly 80% as singletons. The CDR3 sequence is 14 residues long. The ends were cut back, 1 base at V and 0 bases at J, with 6 bases in the middle. Germline-derived CDR1 and CDR2 are LGHNA and YSLEER. The sequenced material came from PBMCs. The chain is built from TRBV4-3 and TRBJ1-2; D is uncertain. The source is a man in his fifties in good health and CMV-seronegative. CDR3 loop: CASSQGPANYGYTF. The DNA for the CDR3 is TGCGCCAGCAGCCAAGGGCCAGCTAACTATGGCTACACCTTC.